The entry below gives a single T cell receptor beta chain sequence along with its context. Clones were read by immunoSEQ multiplex PCR, and TCRdb kept only the in-frame ones, dropping some. The repertoire holds roughly 270,000 clones, with around 83% as singletons. This CDR3 has 16 residues. Germline CDR1 is MGHRA and CDR2 is YSYEKL. V dropped 0 bases and J dropped 0 bases, with 11 bases sitting between them. The sample originates from a study of blood T cell repertoires in COVID-19. Allocation to cohorts depended on clinical history reported by the participants. The chain employs TRBV4-1 and TRBJ1-1; a possible D gene is TRBD1 (6 bases). Input material: PBMCs or T cells enriched from blood (not recorded which). The source is a man aged 35 to 55 who had been exposed to COVID-19. CDR3 nucleotides: TGCGCCAGCAGCCAAGACAGGGGAAGGGTGAACACTGAAGCTTTCTTT. Protein: CASSQDRGRVNTEAFF.